This entry lists 21 T cell receptor beta chains sequenced from one sample in a study of cytomegalovirus exposure and HLA in healthy donors. The PCR ran on 60 Vbeta and 13 Jbeta primers. Clones were read by immunoSEQ multiplex PCR, and TCRdb kept only the in-frame ones, dropping some. The sample is made up of some 200,000 clones, and the top ten hold roughly 1.1% of it. Sequenced: PBMCs. The origin of the receptors is a girl aged 2 to 10 in good health and CMV-seropositive.

The chain couples TRBV25-1 to TRBJ2-3; TRBD1 is a possible D gene (5 bases). The CDR3 has 15 residues. V lost 4 bases and J lost 2, with 13 bases in between. Looked up from germline, CDR1 is MGHDK and CDR2 is SYGVNS. The CDR3 reads CASSGTWGSTDTQYF. In DNA form, the CDR3 reads TGTGCCAGCAGTGGAACCTGGGGCTCCACAGATACGCAGTATTTT.

This sequence joins TRBV19 and TRBJ1-5; no definite D call. Germline CDR1 reads LNHDA; CDR2 reads SQIVND (reference sequence). This CDR3 spans 11 amino acids. V was trimmed by 8 bases and J by 11 bases, leaving 13 bases between them. The CDR3 reads CASGTFGAQHF. In DNA form, the CDR3 reads TGTGCCAGTGGAACCTTCGGGGCCCAGCATTTT.

The chain carries TRBV9 and TRBJ1-1; D might be TRBD1 (6 bases). This CDR3 contains 13 residues. The V end lost 9 bases, the J end lost 5 bases, and 17 bases lay between the germline ends. The germline V gene encodes CDR1 SGDLS and CDR2 YYNGEE. The CDR3 loop is CAKHRATRTEAFF. The CDR3 DNA is TGTGCCAAACACAGGGCTACGCGAACTGAAGCTTTCTTT.

The chain joins TRBV7-8 to TRBJ2-7; 7 positions agree with TRBD2. After removal of 1 base from V and 3 bases from J, the junction contained 9 bases not matched to a gene. The CDR3 is 16 residues long. Per germline, CDR1 SGHVS and CDR2 FQNEAQ. In DNA, the CDR3 is TGTGCCAGCAGCTTAGGGGGAGGGTCTTTGGTCTACGAGCAGTACTTC. It codes for CASSLGGGSLVYEQYF.

This sequence joins TRBV4-1 and TRBJ2-1; the D gene is possibly TRBD1 (6 bases). Trimming pared 1 base from V and 4 bases from J, leaving 8 bases between. Per germline, CDR1 MGHRA and CDR2 YSYEKL. This CDR3 comprises 14 residues. For the CDR3, the DNA is TGCGCCAGCAGCCAAGGGGGGCTATACAATGAGCAGTTCTTC. Its protein product is CASSQGGLYNEQFF.

This chain joins TRBV5-1 and TRBJ2-1; D possibly corresponds to TRBD2 (6 bases). CDR1 is SGHRS, CDR2 YFSETQ, per germline. The ends were cut back, 3 bases at V and 6 bases at J, with 19 bases in the middle. The CDR3 is 16 amino acids. The CDR3 loop reads CASSSSLRELVNEQFF. For the CDR3, the DNA is TGCGCCAGCAGCTCCAGCCTACGGGAGCTAGTCAATGAGCAGTTCTTC.

V usage is TRBV18 and J usage is TRBJ1-1; 7 nucleotides align to TRBD1. Trimming removed 5 bases from V and 0 bases from J; junction bases left unmatched: 6. Germline V gives CDR1 KGHSH, CDR2 LQKENI. The CDR3 loop spans 15 amino acids. CDR3 sequence reads: CASSSRTGLNTEAFF. CDR3 DNA: TGTGCCAGCTCATCCCGGACAGGATTGAACACTGAAGCTTTCTTT.

The genes are TRBV2 and TRBJ2-5; possibly TRBD1 for D (5 bases). Near its end, the DNA agrees better with TRBJ2-7, so the J call may be wrong. Germline V gene lookup returns CDR1 SNHLY and CDR2 FYNNEI. The length of the CDR3 is 14 residues. Here the CDR3 reads CASSAQGASYEQYF. The CDR3 DNA sequence: TGTGCCAGCAGTGCCCAGGGTGCCTCCTACGAGCAGTACTTC.

The chain joins TRBV27 to TRBJ1-2, with TRBD1 matching over 9 bases. J was trimmed by 7 bases and V by 4 bases; bases with no gene match: 7. Germline loops: CDR1 MNHEY, CDR2 SMNVEV (reference sequence). The CDR3 is made up of 14 amino acids. Here the CDR3 DNA reads TGTGCCAGCAGTTGGGCCGGGACAGGGAGTGGCTACACCTTC. Translation: CASSWAGTGSGYTF.

The chain joins TRBV7-9 to TRBJ1-5; 8 positions match TRBD1. Trimming took 5 bases from V and 3 from J; bases not matched to a gene: 6. Per germline, CDR1 SEHNR and CDR2 FQNEAQ (reference sequence). CDR3 size: 15 residues. CDR3 sequence: CASSQGAGSNQPQHF. The CDR3 DNA sequence: TGTGCCAGCAGCCAGGGGGCGGGGTCCAATCAGCCCCAGCATTTT. Combining the CDR3 with reference TRBV7-9 and TRBJ1-5 gives the whole variable domain DTGVSQNPRHKITKRGQNVTFRCDPISEHNRLYWYRQTLGQGPEFLTYFQNEAQLEKSRLLSDRFSAERPKGSFSTLEIQRTEQGDSAMYLCASSQGAGSNQPQHFGDGTRLSIL.

The chain joins TRBV28 to TRBJ1-2, with 8 nucleotides matching TRBD1. Germline CDR1 is MDHEN and CDR2 is SYDVKM. Germline trimming cut 6 bases from V and 7 bases from J; bases unmatched to any gene: 16. The CDR3 has 16 amino acids. The CDR3 loop reads CASSPILETGAFGYTF. The CDR3, as DNA: TGTGCCAGCAGCCCGATCCTTGAGACAGGGGCTTTTGGCTACACCTTC.

V is TRBV28 and J is TRBJ2-3, with D perhaps matching TRBD2 (5 bases). V gave up 1 base and J gave up 4 bases, with 15 bases separating them. CDR3 length: 16 amino acids. From germline, CDR1 is MDHEN and CDR2 SYDVKM. CDR3 sequence: CASSLFTGTGADTQYF. The CDR3 DNA reads as TGTGCCAGCAGTTTATTTACGGGAACGGGCGCAGATACGCAGTATTTT.

This chain connects TRBV29-1 to TRBJ2-2, with 9 bases that match TRBD1. The V and J ends lost 3 bases and 0 bases, in that order; junction bases with no gene match: 5. CDR1 and CDR2 (germline): SQVTM, ANQGSEA. There are 16 residues in the CDR3. Here the CDR3 reads CSVDPTGGSNTGELFF. DNA of the CDR3: TGCAGCGTTGATCCTACAGGGGGCTCGAACACCGGGGAGCTGTTTTTT.

In regard to this clone: Other DNA sequences in the sample encode the same CDR3. The J gene is TRBJ1-1, the V gene TRBV29-1, with D unclear. The CDR3 consists of 11 residues. Germline CDR1 is SQVTM and CDR2 is ANQGSEA. The V end lost 4 bases, the J end lost 0 bases, and 3 bases lay between the germline ends. CDR3: CSVAVNTEAFF. CDR3 bases: TGCAGCGTTGCAGTGAACACTGAAGCTTTCTTT.

The chain has TRBV18 and TRBJ2-5; possible D gene TRBD2, 5 bases. The germline V gene encodes CDR1 KGHSH and CDR2 LQKENI. The CDR3 contains 15 residues. Trimming removed 5 bases from V and 4 bases from J, with 17 bases in between. CDR3 nucleotide sequence: TGTGCCAGCTCAACGGCGAATGGACTGGTAGAGACCCAGTACTTC. Translating it yields CASSTANGLVETQYF.

The V call is TRBV5-1, the J call TRBJ2-5; 11 bases are a match to TRBD2. CDR3 length: 16 residues. With V trimmed by 4 bases and J by 7 bases, 12 bases remained unmatched. Germline CDR1 and CDR2: SGHRS and YFSETQ. This chain's CDR3 is CASSPGLAGPGGTQYF. The CDR3 nucleotides read TGCGCCAGCAGCCCCGGACTAGCGGGCCCGGGTGGGACCCAGTACTTC.

This rearrangement joins TRBV28 to TRBJ1-5; D remains unclear. V lost 4 bases to trimming and J lost 2 bases, with 15 bases between them. The CDR3 covers 16 residues. Per germline, CDR1 MDHEN and CDR2 SYDVKM. This chain's CDR3 is CASSSSFFGGNQPQHF. CDR3 in DNA: TGTGCCAGCAGTTCAAGTTTTTTCGGGGGCAATCAGCCCCAGCATTTT.

The chain couples TRBV28 to TRBJ2-2, with D uncertain. In germline, CDR1 is MDHEN, CDR2 SYDVKM. This CDR3 is built from 14 residues. The V end was cut by 1 base, the J end by 1 base, with 4 bases between. The CDR3 reads CASSLFRNTGELFF. The CDR3 nucleotides are TGTGCCAGCAGTTTATTCAGGAACACCGGGGAGCTGTTTTTT.

The V call is TRBV28, the J call TRBJ2-1, with 9 bases fitting TRBD2. Trimming removed 5 bases from V and 4 bases from J; junction bases left unmatched: 6. In germline, CDR1 is MDHEN, CDR2 SYDVKM. The CDR3 has 15 residues. Here the CDR3 DNA reads TGTGCCAGCAGTCCTCGTGCGGGAGGGTACAATGAGCAGTTCTTC. It yields the protein CASSPRAGGYNEQFF.

The chain carries TRBV19 and TRBJ2-7; TRBD2 agrees at 8 bases. J was trimmed by 6 bases and V by 3 bases; bases with no gene match: 25. Looked up from germline, CDR1 is LNHDA and CDR2 is SQIVND (reference sequence). The CDR3 sequence is 20 residues long. The CDR3 DNA is TGTGCCAGTAGTATCGCGGCAGTCCCACTAGCGGACCGGGGACGGGGCGAGCAGTACTTC. Protein sequence: CASSIAAVPLADRGRGEQYF.

The chain links TRBV5-6 to TRBJ1-6; a weak D match, TRBD1 (5 bases). V was clipped by 7 bases and J by 5 bases, with 16 bases between them. The CDR3 spans 15 residues. Germline V gives CDR1 SGHDT, CDR2 YYEEEE. The CDR3 DNA reads as TGTGCCAGCGCCGTGGGGGGTGGAGATAATTCACCCCTCCACTTT. It is translated as CASAVGGGDNSPLHF. Full variable domain (remainder filled in from reference TRBV5-6 and TRBJ1-6): DAGVTQSPTHLIKTRGQQVTLRCSPKSGHDTVSWYQQALGQGPQFIFQYYEEEERQRGNFPDRFSGHQFPNYSSELNVNALLLGDSALYLCASAVGGGDNSPLHFGNGTRLTVT.